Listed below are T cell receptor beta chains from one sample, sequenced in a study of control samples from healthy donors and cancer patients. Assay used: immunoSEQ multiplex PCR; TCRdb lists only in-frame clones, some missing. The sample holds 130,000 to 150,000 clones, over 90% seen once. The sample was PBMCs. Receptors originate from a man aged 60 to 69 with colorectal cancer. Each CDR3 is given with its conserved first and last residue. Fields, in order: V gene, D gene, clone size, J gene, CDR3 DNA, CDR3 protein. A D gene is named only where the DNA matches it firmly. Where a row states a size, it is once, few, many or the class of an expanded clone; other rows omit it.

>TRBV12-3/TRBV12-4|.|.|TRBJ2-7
TGTGCCAGCAGTTTCACTGGATCCTACGAGCAGTACTTC
CASSFTGSYEQYF
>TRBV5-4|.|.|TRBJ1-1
TGTGCCAGCAGCTTGGGGGCAGGGGCTTTTGAAGCTTTCTTT
CASSLGAGAFEAFF
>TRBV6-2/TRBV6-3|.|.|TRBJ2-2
TGTGCCAGCAGTTACAAGGGGGTAAACACCGGGGAGCTGTTTTTT
CASSYKGVNTGELFF
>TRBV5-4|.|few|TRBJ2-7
TGTGCCAGCAGCTTGGGGGGGCTCCTATCCTACGAGCAGTACTTC
CASSLGGLLSYEQYF
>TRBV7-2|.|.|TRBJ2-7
TGTGCCAGCAGCTTAGCTGGGGTGCAAAACGAGCAGTACTTC
CASSLAGVQNEQYF
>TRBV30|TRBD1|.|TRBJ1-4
TGTGCCTGGAGTGTAGGGACAGGGGAGGAAAAACTGTTTTTT
CAWSVGTGEEKLFF
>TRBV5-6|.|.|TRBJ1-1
TGTGCCAGCAGCTTCAGGAGAAACACTGAAGCTTTCTTT
CASSFRRNTEAFF
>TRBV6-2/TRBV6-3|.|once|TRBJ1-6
TGTGCCAGCAGTTACTCGAATAGGGGGTCACCCCTCCACTTT
CASSYSNRGSPLHF
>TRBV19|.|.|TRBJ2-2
TGTGCCAGTAGTTTCTCGGGCGGGGCCTTCAACACCGGGGAGCTGTTTTTT
CASSFSGGAFNTGELFF
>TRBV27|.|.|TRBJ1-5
TGTGCCAGCAGGCCAGGACAGAGCAATCAGCCCCAGCATTTT
CASRPGQSNQPQHF
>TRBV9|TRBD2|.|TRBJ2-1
TGTGCCAGCAGCACAGGACTAGCGGGGGTCGCGGGGGAGCAGTTCTTC
CASSTGLAGVAGEQFF
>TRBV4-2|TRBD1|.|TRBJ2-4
TGTGCCAGCAGCCAAGAAACTCAGGGGGAGTCCAAAAACATTCAGTACTTC
CASSQETQGESKNIQYF
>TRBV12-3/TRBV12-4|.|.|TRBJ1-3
TGTGCCAGCAGCCTGGCGACTGGAAACACCATATATTTT
CASSLATGNTIYF
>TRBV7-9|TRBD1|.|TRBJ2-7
TGTGCCAGCAGCTTCGGGACAGCCTACGAGCAGTACTTC
CASSFGTAYEQYF
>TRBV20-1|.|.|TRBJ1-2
TGCAGTGCTAGTTTGGGAAACTATGGCTACACCTTC
CSASLGNYGYTF